The 11 T cell receptor beta chains presented below share a single source sample, sequenced in a study of type 1 regulatory T cells. TCRdb reprocessed the reads via MiXCR and lists one record per CDR3 protein. The data contain 60,000 to 70,000 distinct CDR3 sequences, nearly 65% of them singletons. Their cognate antigens are unknown. Sequencing was carried out using cultured T cells, either the whole culture or a sorted T cell fraction (not recorded which). Specified subset: Tr1-enriched cell product generated in vitro against host alloantigens. The receptors originated from a human donor in good health.

The V and J genes are TRBV3-1 and TRBJ2-7; 12 bases are shared with TRBD1. The ends lost 4 bases at V and 7 bases at J; junction bases unmatched: 5. The length of the CDR3 is 14 residues. CDR1 and CDR2 from the germline V gene are LGHDT and YNNKEL (reference sequence). The chain's CDR3 is CASSPGQGAKEQYF. The CDR3 region has the DNA TGTGCCAGCAGCCCGGGACAGGGGGCCAAAGAGCAGTACTTC.

The chain is built from TRBV7-9 and TRBJ2-7; TRBD2 matches 11 bases. The CDR3 has 15 residues. CDR1 is SEHNR and CDR2 is FQNEAQ in the germline V gene (reference sequence). V was pared by 5 bases and J by 4 bases, with 7 bases of the junction left unmatched. CDR3 in amino acids: CASSLGTSGIYEQYF. The CDR3 DNA reads TGTGCCAGCAGCCTGGGGACTAGCGGTATTTACGAGCAGTACTTC.

This chain joins TRBV5-1 and TRBJ2-3, with TRBD2 matching over 8 bases. The CDR3 consists of 16 residues. Per the germline V gene, CDR1 is SGHRS and CDR2 is YFSETQ. The V gene end was trimmed by 4 bases and the J gene end by 5 bases; junction bases not matched to a gene: 12. In DNA form, the CDR3 reads TGCGCCAGCAGCCAAAATAGCGGGACGGGTGGAGATACGCAGTATTTT. This gives the protein CASSQNSGTGGDTQYF.

This chain uses TRBV5-1 with TRBJ2-7; 7 nucleotides match TRBD2. The CDR3 consists of 16 residues. The V segment lost 4 bases and the J segment 0 bases; nucleotides outside the gene matches: 10. In germline, CDR1 is SGHRS, CDR2 YFSETQ. CDR3 in amino acids: CASSLPPGGSSYEQYF. CDR3 in DNA: TGCGCCAGCAGCCTACCCCCCGGCGGGAGCTCCTACGAGCAGTACTTC. The variable domain in full, completed from reference TRBV5-1 and TRBJ2-7, reads KAGVTQTPRYLIKTRGQQVTLSCSPISGHRSVSWYQQTPGQGLQFLFEYFSETQRNKGNFPGRFSGRQFSNSRSEMNVSTLELGDSALYLCASSLPPGGSSYEQYFGPGTRLTVT.

V is TRBV19 and J is TRBJ1-2; D is ambiguous. The CDR3 consists of 14 residues. Trimming shortened V by 5 bases and J by 3 bases, and 13 bases separated the two germline ends. From germline, CDR1 is LNHDA and CDR2 SQIVND (reference sequence). CDR3 DNA sequence: TGTGCCAGTAGTGACACCCCCCGGGACTATGGCTACACCTTC. Translation: CASSDTPRDYGYTF.

A word on this clonotype: The junction departs from the called germline gene at one end, perhaps through a read error. The chain joins TRBV5-5 to TRBJ2-5; 8 bases are a match to TRBD1. From germline, CDR1 is SGHKS and CDR2 YYEKEE (reference sequence). The CDR3 contains 14 residues. The CDR3 DNA follows: TGTGTCAGCAGCCGACAGGGGATGCGAGAGACCCAGTACTTC. This translates into CVSSRQGMRETQYF. Using reference TRBV5-5 and TRBJ2-5 for the parts outside the CDR3, the full variable domain is DAGVTQSPTHLIKTRGQQVTLRCSPISGHKSVSWYQQVLGQGPQFIFQYYEKEERGRGNFPDRFSARQFPNYSSELNVNALLLGDSALYLCVSSRQGMRETQYFGPGTRLLVL.

The chain employs TRBV20-1 and TRBJ1-1; the D is unclear. The length of the CDR3 is 15 residues. The ends were cut back, 5 bases at V and 5 bases at J, with 21 bases in the middle. Germline-derived CDR1 and CDR2 are DFQATT and SNEGSKA (reference sequence). The CDR3 nucleotides read TGCAGTGCTGTCGACGAAGCCGATCCCAGGACTGAAGCTTTCTTT. It is translated as CSAVDEADPRTEAFF.

This clonotype was counted a few times. The genes are TRBV7-3 and TRBJ2-7; the match to TRBD2 covers 8 bases. V lost 2 bases, J lost 6 bases, and 3 bases stayed unmatched. In germline, CDR1 is SGHTA, CDR2 FQGTGA. The CDR3 is 13 residues long. CDR3 sequence: CASSLRGGSEQYF. The CDR3 coding sequence is TGTGCCAGCAGCTTACGGGGGGGCAGCGAGCAGTACTTC.

This chain uses TRBV5-1 with TRBJ2-5; a possible D gene is TRBD1 (5 bases). V lost 0 bases and J 1 base, leaving 10 bases between the germline ends. Germline CDR1 and CDR2: SGHRS and YFSETQ. CDR3 length equals 15 residues. CDR3 coding DNA: TGCGCCAGCAGCTTGGTTCCAGGGATCCAAGAGACCCAGTACTTC. Encoded protein: CASSLVPGIQETQYF.

The chain has TRBV12-3 or TRBV12-4 and TRBJ2-1; 8 bases match TRBD1. CDR3 length equals 16 residues. The V and J ends lost 4 bases and 0 bases, in that order; junction bases with no gene match: 5. CDR3 in DNA: TGTGCCAGCAGTTCCCCACAGGGGGGCTCCTACAATGAGCAGTTCTTC. This translates into CASSSPQGGSYNEQFF.

In this sample, this clonotype turned up a few times. The chain is built from TRBV20-1 and TRBJ2-7; 10 bases align to TRBD2. Unmatched junction bases numbered 2, after V lost 5 bases and J lost 1 base. Looked up from germline, CDR1 is DFQATT and CDR2 is SNEGSKA (reference sequence). The CDR3 consists of 13 residues. CDR3 in amino acids: CSALAGGSYEQYF. The CDR3 region has the DNA TGCAGTGCTTTAGCGGGAGGTTCCTACGAGCAGTACTTC.